This paragraph reports one T cell receptor beta chain. The entry originates in a study of blood T cell repertoires in COVID-19. Whole-study context: Samples representing acute and convalescent COVID-19 were sourced from the United States, Italy and Spain. Sample material is recorded as cDNA or gDNA derived from T cells, B-cell-depleted T cells, or PBMCs.

Per the study methods: Cell counts per sample came from amplifying reference gene primers. Produced via immunoSEQ multiplex PCR; TCRdb's table is partial and in-frame only. V, J and clone size are taken as reported in that table, and D and trimming were inferred from the DNA itself. This table holds around 160,000 clones, around four fifths found once. Germline-derived CDR1 and CDR2 are SGHDN and FVKESK. This CDR3 is built from 14 residues. Trimming removed 4 bases at V and 10 bases at J, with 17 bases between. The genes are TRBV14 and TRBJ2-1; the D gene is possibly TRBD2 (6 bases). Sequencing was performed on peripheral blood. The origin of this receptor is a woman between 40 and 55 years old with active or convalescent COVID-19. This chain's CDR3 is CASSLGGGLTEQFF. The DNA of the CDR3 is TGTGCCAGCAGCCTCGGGGGTGGGTTAACCGAGCAGTTCTTC.